This T cell receptor (beta chain) was recorded in a study of cytomegalovirus exposure and HLA in healthy donors (dated by TCRdb to the late 2010s). About the study as a whole: An earlier analysis of 587 of the donors reported approximately 300 Gb of sequence data and 95 million to 130 million unique TCR beta sequences obtained from about 200 million T cells. Every repertoire in the discovery cohort had been generated on one and the same sequencing platform. Because of strong linkage in the cohort, roughly five DR-DQ haplotypes were treated as single units for association and clustering. A separate validation cohort of over 95 different subjects was used in addition to the approximately 700-subject first cohort. Of the approximately 400 genotyped donors, about 80% fell in the genetic ancestry cluster associated with self-reported Caucasian donors. Rather than using new phenotypic data, the later analysis identified candidate immune exposures from TCR beta sequences and from how often those sequences occurred across donors. An earlier analysis of roughly 580 of the donors used high-throughput TCR beta sequencing to judge whether each TCR beta V gene segment behaved as functional or pseudogenic. HLA typing included class I and class II loci at four-digit resolution. An early release covering more than 500 HLA-typed donors comprised about 320 gigabases of sequencing data and approximately 80 million unique TCR sequences. A later analysis re-analyzed previously published TCR beta repertoires from roughly 630 donors and added high-resolution HLA genotyping to study TCR occurrence patterns. High-throughput TCR immunosequencing, statistical association of individual TCRs with disease status, and machine learning were combined to predict cytomegalovirus infection status. A later genetic analysis took genome-wide SNP genotypes for about 55% of the roughly 700 donors and used that subset as a discovery cohort. The T cell repertoires of around 670 subjects were profiled by immunosequencing and related to cytomegalovirus serostatus. The study aimed to test whether signatures of past pathogen exposure could be identified by cataloging public T cell receptors. Alongside the repertoire data, information on donor age, sex, ethnicity and CMV serostatus was compiled. Typing coverage differed by locus: A, B, C, DRB1 and DQB1 were typed in roughly 620-630 donors, DQA1 in 522, DPA1 in some 600, and DPB1 in 472. On average, about 200,000 unique TCR beta nucleotide sequences were sequenced per donor among a few hundred genotyped donors of the cohort, with roughly 18% of those sequences being non-productive. Overall results and qualifications from the work: Compared with equally common non-associated chains, HLA-associated TCR beta chains in a later analysis were more clonally expanded and had lower generation probabilities. In a later analysis, several top co-occurrence clusters were reported to appear linked to parvovirus B19, influenza, CMV and Epstein-Barr virus. A further reported finding was that TCR beta sequences accurately predicted the HLA-A and HLA-B alleles for most subjects in the first cohort. The classifier was reported to diagnose cytomegalovirus status with high specificity and sensitivity in both the original and validation cohorts. Roughly uniform sequencing depth across donors was assumed in presence/absence analyses, although this assumption may not hold. Correlated functional status among segregating V segments might be attributable to linkage disequilibrium, but an unknown experimental factor could not be ruled out. Some IMGT-functional V segments, including TRBV6-2 and TRBV6-3, could not be told apart with the 87-base-pair reads, so those segments were excluded. According to the authors, the approach could potentially be generalized to other disease states and immunological phenotypes. In an earlier analysis of 450 to 750 of the donors, most TCR beta V segments appeared in productive rearrangements about 90% or about 30% of the time, broadly matching IMGT annotations. In a later analysis, the rate of TCR association differed among HLA loci, with DRB1 alleles having the most associated TCRs and HLA-C alleles having the fewest. In a later analysis, 15,000 to 20,000 TCR beta sequences were associated with specific HLA alleles at a false discovery rate of 0.05. A later genetic analysis reported fewer N-insertions in productive TCRs among donors in an Asian-associated ancestry cluster than the approximately 670-donor mean. While some public TCRs were present in many individuals, most TCR sequences turned up only very rarely across donors. CMV serostatus was the only immune exposure information available for the cohort. The sequencing pipeline was judged likely to have produced a cluster of highly shared sequence variants as a technical artifact. In a later analysis, most CMV-associated TCR beta chains were found to appear HLA-restricted, with HLA associations seemingly driven largely by CMV exposure. In this cohort, only TCR beta chains were sequenced, and detectable features were limited by the absence of alpha or paired-chain data. Because some donors lacked HLA typing at each locus, the association tests relied only on the typed subset. A few of the identified cytomegalovirus-associated TCR beta chains were confirmed in vitro to be specific for cytomegalovirus antigens. Because counts were too low, about 18 rarely observed V segments, including chromosome 9 orphons, were excluded from the earlier analysis of 500 to 700 of the donors. When HLA alleles, especially DR and DQ, strongly co-occurred, TCR associations were difficult to assign to individual alleles. A later genetic analysis associated a missense DCLRE1C variant with V-gene and J-gene trimming of TCR beta chains, and an independent cohort replicated the association. A total of about 150 TCR beta chains were listed by the study as associated with cytomegalovirus.

Its CDR3 holds 17 amino acids, cysteine through phenylalanine. The only DNA kept is the CDR3, 51 bases in frame from the first base. The germline V gene (reference sequence) yields SEHNR for CDR1 and FQNEAQ for CDR2. The library came from the immunoSEQ multiplex PCR assay. For the multiplex PCR, a mixture combining 60 forward primers for TCR Vbeta segments and 13 reverse primers for TCR Jbeta segments was used. The CDR3 region of rearranged TCR beta genes was amplified from genomic DNA by a multiplex PCR assay. Amplified TCR beta libraries were sequenced as 87-base-pair reads on the Illumina HiSeq System. In the paper's pipeline: A later analysis counted tens of millions of unique TCR beta chains across the 650 to 800 repertoires, and about 10 million of these chains were shared by at least two donors. Raw reads were error-corrected and collapsed into unique sequences with a nearest-neighbor algorithm that merged closely related sequences to remove PCR and sequencing errors. To assign V, D and J gene segments, CDR3 sequences were aligned to IMGT reference sequences. For a sequence to be retained, a match of at least six nucleotides was required to both a V gene segment and a J gene segment. Rearrangements were classified as productive when the CDR3 lacked stop codons and remained in frame with V and J, and all other rearrangements were classified as non-productive. CDR3 was defined according to IMGT convention as the region running from the second conserved V-encoded cysteine to the conserved J-encoded phenylalanine. In an earlier analysis of roughly 580 of the donors, sequences lacking an unambiguous match to a single V gene segment were excluded. In an earlier analysis of about 590 of the donors, a V segment was called functional when productive rearrangements were above 56.7%, and segregating when the standard deviation between donors exceeded 5%. To diagnose cytomegalovirus status from the catalog of TCR beta chain sequences, a statistical classification framework was built. A later analysis assigned V and J genes by comparing TCR nucleotide sequences with IMGT/GENE-DB human TR gene sequences. In a later analysis, CDR3 sequences and most-parsimonious VDJ recombination scenarios were assigned using the TCRdist pipeline. In a later analysis, each TCR beta chain was defined by its CDR3 amino acid sequence together with its V-gene family, and reads without a unique V-gene family were excluded. A later analysis removed several hundred highly shared, low-generation-probability nucleotide sequences to deal with suspected cross-contamination and a sequencing artifact. In a later analysis, a clonal expansion index was calculated for each public chain from normalized within-repertoire ranks of inferred template counts. In a later analysis, generation probabilities were computed using a VDJ recombination model fitted to out-of-frame rearrangements, and the results were checked against IGoR. In a later analysis, hypergeometric tests were used to score TCR-TCR, TCR-HLA and TCR-CMV co-occurrence, with a repertoire-size bias correction applied to TCR pairs. False discovery rates were estimated in a later analysis by permuting HLA or CMV assignments 20 times. In a later analysis, co-occurring TCRs were grouped using DBSCAN, with TCRdist sequence similarity added in when clustering inside HLA-allele-positive subsets. For co-occurrence clustering, repertoires with fewer than 30,000 or more than 120,000 public chains were excluded, along with roughly 5 repertoires with anomalous nucleotide sharing. Entries here come from immuneACCESS through TCRdb and include only in-frame sequences with V and J called. Some clones fail to appear in such tables; in the studies checked, an unresolved V gene covers under half of the shortfall, and the cause of the remainder is unknown. D and trimming were read from the DNA, whereas the V and J calls and clone size are those reported in that table. Present in this sample are 100,000 to 150,000 clones, 78% of which were seen just once. Together, the top ten hold under 1.5% of the sample.

The cohort comprised 710 or so healthy bone marrow donors. At the time of sampling, every cohort member was nominally healthy, though immune exposures that went unrecorded were likely present. The donor tested CMV seronegative, placing the donor among the roughly 400 seronegative members of the cohort. A peripheral blood sample was collected from each donor, and TCR beta sequencing was performed on peripheral blood mononuclear cells. Genomic DNA extraction from the blood cell samples was performed with the Qiagen DNeasy Blood Extraction Kit. This clone was observed once. No antigen is known for it. A read error may account for a junction end that differs from germline.

The chain was built from TRBV7-9 and TRBJ1-2; the D region possibly corresponds to TRBD1 (6 bases align). The receptor was isolated from a female donor in good health and CMV-seronegative. The sequenced sample consisted of PBMCs. DNA sequence: TGTTCCAGCAGCCCAACAGGGTCTAGAATCACTAACTATGGCTACACCTTC. Its protein product is CSSSPTGSRITNYGYTF.